The TCR beta chain described here comes from a study of vaccination effects on CD4 cells after COVID-19. On the study more broadly: Sampling occurred a median 72 days post second dose, range 14 to 241.

This clone appeared once. Its specificity is unknown. Trimming cost V 2 bases and J 6 bases; bases outside gene matches: 3. From germline, CDR1 is SNHLY and CDR2 FYNNEI. There are 15 residues in the CDR3. Investigators separated out CD4+ T cells once 9 to 11 days of culture had passed. Participants each got two BNT162b2 or mRNA-1273 vaccine doses. None of these healthy vaccinees had been infected with SARS-CoV-2 before vaccination. Repertoires were generated with immunoSEQ multiplex PCR, while TCRdb's copy carries only in-frame clones and drops some. The data contain some 40,000 clones, 55% to 80% of them singletons.

This receptor was obtained from a human donor who received a COVID-19 vaccine. The gene calls are TRBV2 and TRBJ2-1; the match to TRBD1 covers 11 bases. Sequenced here: CD4+ T cells from PBMCs cultured without peptide, sampled after COVID-19 vaccination. CDR3 DNA: TGTGCCAGCAGTGAACCGGGACAGGGGGTCAATGAGCAGTTCTTC. Translated: CASSEPGQGVNEQFF.